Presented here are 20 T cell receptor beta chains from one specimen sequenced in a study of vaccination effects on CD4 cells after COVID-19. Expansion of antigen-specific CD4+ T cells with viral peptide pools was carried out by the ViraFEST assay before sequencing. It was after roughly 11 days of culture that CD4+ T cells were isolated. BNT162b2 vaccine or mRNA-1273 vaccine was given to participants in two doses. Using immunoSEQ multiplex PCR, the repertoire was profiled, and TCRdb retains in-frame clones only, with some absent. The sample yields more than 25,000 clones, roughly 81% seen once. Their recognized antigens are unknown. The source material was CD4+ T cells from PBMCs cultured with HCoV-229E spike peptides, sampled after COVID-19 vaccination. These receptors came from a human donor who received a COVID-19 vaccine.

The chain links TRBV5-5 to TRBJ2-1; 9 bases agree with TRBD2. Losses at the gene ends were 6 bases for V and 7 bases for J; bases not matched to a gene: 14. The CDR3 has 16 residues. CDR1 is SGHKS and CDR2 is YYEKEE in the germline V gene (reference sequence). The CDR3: CASIGTSHSRANEQFF. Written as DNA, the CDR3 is TGTGCCAGCATCGGGACTAGCCACTCTCGGGCGAATGAGCAGTTCTTC.

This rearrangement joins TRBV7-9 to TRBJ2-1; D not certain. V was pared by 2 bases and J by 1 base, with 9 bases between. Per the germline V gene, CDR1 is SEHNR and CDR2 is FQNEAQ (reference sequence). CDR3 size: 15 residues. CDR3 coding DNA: TGTGCCAGCAGCTTACAGGCACGGTCCTACAATGAGCAGTTCTTC. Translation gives CASSLQARSYNEQFF.

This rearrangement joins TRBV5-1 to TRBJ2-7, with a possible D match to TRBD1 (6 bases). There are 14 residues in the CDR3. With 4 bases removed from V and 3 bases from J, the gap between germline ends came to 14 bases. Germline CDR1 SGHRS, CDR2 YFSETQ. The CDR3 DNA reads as TGCGCCAGCAGCCAGCAGGGGCCTCACTACGAGCAGTACTTC. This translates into CASSQQGPHYEQYF.

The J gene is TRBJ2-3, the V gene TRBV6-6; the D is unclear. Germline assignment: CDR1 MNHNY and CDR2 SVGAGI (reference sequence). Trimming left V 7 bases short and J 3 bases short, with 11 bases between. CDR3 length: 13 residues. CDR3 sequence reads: CASTPPGTDTQYF. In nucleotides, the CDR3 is TGTGCCAGCACCCCCCCTGGGACAGATACGCAGTATTTT.

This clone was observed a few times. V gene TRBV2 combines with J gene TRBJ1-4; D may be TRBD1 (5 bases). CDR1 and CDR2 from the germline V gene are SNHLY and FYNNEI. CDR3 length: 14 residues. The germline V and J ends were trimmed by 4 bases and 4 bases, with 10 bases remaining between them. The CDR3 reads CASSGGEVNEKLFF. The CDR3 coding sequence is TGTGCCAGCAGTGGAGGGGAGGTTAATGAAAAACTGTTTTTT.

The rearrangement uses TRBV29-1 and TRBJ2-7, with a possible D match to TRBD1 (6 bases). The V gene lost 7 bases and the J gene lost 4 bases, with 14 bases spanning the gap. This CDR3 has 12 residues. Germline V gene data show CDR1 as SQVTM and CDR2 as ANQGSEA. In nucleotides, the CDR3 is TGCAGCGCAGGGGACCCGCCTTACGAGCAGTACTTC. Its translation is CSAGDPPYEQYF.

The CDR3 bases are TGCAGCGTAACCGGCAGTAACAATCAGCCCCAGCATTTT. Translation gives CSVTGSNNQPQHF. The rearrangement links TRBV29-1 to TRBJ1-5; D is uncertain. Germline V gene data show CDR1 as SQVTM and CDR2 as ANQGSEA. The CDR3 sequence is 13 residues long. Deletions cut 6 bases from V and 3 bases from J, with 12 bases between.

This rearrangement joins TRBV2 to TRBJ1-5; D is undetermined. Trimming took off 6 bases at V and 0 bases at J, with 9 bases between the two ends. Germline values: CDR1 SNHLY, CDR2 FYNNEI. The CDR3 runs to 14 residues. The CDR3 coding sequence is TGTGCCAGCAGGGGAACTTATAGCAATCAGCCCCAGCATTTT. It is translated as CASRGTYSNQPQHF.

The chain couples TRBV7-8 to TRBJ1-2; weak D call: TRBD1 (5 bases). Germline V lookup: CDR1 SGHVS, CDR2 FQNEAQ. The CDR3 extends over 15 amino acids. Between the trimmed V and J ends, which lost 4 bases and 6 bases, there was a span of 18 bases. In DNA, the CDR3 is TGTGCCAGCAGCTCGGTCAGGGTCGGGAGTCATGGCTACACCTTC. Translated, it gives CASSSVRVGSHGYTF. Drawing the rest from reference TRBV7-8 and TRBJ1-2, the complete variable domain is GAGVSQSPRYKVAKRGQDVALRCDPISGHVSLFWYQQALGQGPEFLTYFQNEAQLDKSGLPSDRFFAERPEGSVSTLKIQRTQQEDSAVYLCASSSVRVGSHGYTFGSGTRLTVV.

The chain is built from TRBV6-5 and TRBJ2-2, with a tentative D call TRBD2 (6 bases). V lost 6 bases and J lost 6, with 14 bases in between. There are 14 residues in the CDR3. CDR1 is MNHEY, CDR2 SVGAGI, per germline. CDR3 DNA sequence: TGTGCCAGCAGGTTAAGCGGGTCGCCCGGGGAGCTGTTTTTT. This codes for CASRLSGSPGELFF.

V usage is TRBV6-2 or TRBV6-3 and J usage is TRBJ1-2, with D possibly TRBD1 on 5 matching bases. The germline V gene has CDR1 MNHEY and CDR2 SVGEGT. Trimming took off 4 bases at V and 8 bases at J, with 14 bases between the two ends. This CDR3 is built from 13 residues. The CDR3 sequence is CASSFGREVGYTF. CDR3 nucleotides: TGTGCCAGCAGTTTTGGCAGGGAGGTCGGCTACACCTTC.

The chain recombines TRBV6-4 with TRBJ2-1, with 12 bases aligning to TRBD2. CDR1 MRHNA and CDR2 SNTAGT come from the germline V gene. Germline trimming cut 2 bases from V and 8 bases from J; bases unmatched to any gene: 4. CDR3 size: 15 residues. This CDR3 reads CASSDLLAGGDEQFF. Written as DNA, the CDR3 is TGTGCCAGCAGTGACCTACTAGCGGGAGGTGATGAGCAGTTCTTC.

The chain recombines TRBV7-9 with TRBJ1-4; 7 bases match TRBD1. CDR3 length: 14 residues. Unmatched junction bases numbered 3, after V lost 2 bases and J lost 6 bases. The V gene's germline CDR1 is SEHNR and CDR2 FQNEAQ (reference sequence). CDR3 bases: TGTGCCAGCAGCTTACCAGGGGGGGATGAAAAACTGTTTTTT. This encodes CASSLPGGDEKLFF. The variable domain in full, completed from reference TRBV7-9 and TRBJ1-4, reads DTGVSQNPRHKITKRGQNVTFRCDPISEHNRLYWYRQTLGQGPEFLTYFQNEAQLEKSRLLSDRFSAERPKGSFSTLEIQRTEQGDSAMYLCASSLPGGDEKLFFGSGTQLSVL.

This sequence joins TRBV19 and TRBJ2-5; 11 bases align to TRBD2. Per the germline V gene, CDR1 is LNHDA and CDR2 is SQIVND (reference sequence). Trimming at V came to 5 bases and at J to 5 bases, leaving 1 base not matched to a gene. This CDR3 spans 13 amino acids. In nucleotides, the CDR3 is TGTGCCAGTAGTCCTAGCGGGAGGGAGACCCAGTACTTC. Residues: CASSPSGRETQYF.

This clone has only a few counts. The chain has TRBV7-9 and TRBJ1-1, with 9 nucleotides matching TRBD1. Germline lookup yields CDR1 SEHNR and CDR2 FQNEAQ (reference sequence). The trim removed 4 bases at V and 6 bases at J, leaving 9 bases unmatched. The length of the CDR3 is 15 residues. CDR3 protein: CASSYAGTGKAEAFF. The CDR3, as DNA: TGTGCCAGCAGCTACGCCGGGACAGGGAAGGCTGAAGCTTTCTTT.

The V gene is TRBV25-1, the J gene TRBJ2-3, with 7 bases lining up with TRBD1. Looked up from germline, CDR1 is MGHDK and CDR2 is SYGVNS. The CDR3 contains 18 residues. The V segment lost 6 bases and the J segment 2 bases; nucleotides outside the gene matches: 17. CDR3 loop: CASRGNPPTGLNTDTQYF. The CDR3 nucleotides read TGTGCCAGCAGGGGTAACCCCCCGACAGGGCTTAACACAGATACGCAGTATTTT. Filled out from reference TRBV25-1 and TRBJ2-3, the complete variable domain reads EADIYQTPRYLVIGTGKKITLECSQTMGHDKMYWYQQDPGMELHLIHYSYGVNSTEKGDLSSESTVSRIRTEHFPLTLESARPSHTSQYLCASRGNPPTGLNTDTQYFGPGTRLTVL.

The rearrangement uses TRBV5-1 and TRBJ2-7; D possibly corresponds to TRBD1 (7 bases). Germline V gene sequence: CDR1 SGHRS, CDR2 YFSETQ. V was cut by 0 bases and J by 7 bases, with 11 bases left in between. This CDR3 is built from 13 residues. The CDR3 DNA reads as TGCGCCAGCAGCTTGGGGCAGGGGGGAGAGCAGTACTTC. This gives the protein CASSLGQGGEQYF. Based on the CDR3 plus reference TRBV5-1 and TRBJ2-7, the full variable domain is KAGVTQTPRYLIKTRGQQVTLSCSPISGHRSVSWYQQTPGQGLQFLFEYFSETQRNKGNFPGRFSGRQFSNSRSEMNVSTLELGDSALYLCASSLGQGGEQYFGPGTRLTVT.

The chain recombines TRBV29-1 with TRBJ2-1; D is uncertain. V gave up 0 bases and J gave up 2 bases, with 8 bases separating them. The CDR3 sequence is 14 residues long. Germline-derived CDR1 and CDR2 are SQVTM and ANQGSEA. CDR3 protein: CSVEDGYTYNEQFF. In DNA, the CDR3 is TGCAGCGTTGAAGACGGATATACCTACAATGAGCAGTTCTTC.

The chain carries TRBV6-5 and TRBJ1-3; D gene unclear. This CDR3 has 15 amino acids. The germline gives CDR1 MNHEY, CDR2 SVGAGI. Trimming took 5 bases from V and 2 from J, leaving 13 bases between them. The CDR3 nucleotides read TGTGCCAGCAGTCCGACCAGTGCTACTGGAAACACCATATATTTT. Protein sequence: CASSPTSATGNTIYF.

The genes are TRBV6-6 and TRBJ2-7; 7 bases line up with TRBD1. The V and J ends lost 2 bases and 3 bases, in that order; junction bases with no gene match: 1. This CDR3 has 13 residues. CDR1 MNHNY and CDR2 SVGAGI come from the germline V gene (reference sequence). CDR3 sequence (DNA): TGTGCCAGCAGTTACCGGGACAGCTACGAGCAGTACTTC. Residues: CASSYRDSYEQYF.